This is a list of T cell receptor beta chains from one sample in a study of blood T cell repertoires in COVID-19. Some clones are missing from TCRdb's copy, which holds only in-frame ones; the method was immunoSEQ multiplex PCR. The repertoire holds 110,000 to 150,000 clones, with around 90% as singletons. The sequenced sample consisted of peripheral blood. Receptors were obtained from a woman between 50 and 59 years old with acute or convalescent COVID-19. Both conserved end residues are part of each CDR3. D genes are given only for firm matches. The size field is filled for only some rows; it gives once, few, many or a size class.

d_call: NA; j_call: TRBJ1-5; clone_size: NA; cdr3_length: 13; v_call: TRBV19; cdr3_nt: TGTGCCAGTACCTCAGGGTGGCAGGTCACCCAGCATTTT; cdr3_aa: CASTSGWQVTQHF
d_call: TRBD1; j_call: TRBJ2-5; clone_size: NA; cdr3_length: 14; v_call: TRBV5-8; cdr3_nt: TGTGCCAGCAGCCGCCGGACAGGGGGCGAGACCCAGTACTTC; cdr3_aa: CASSRRTGGETQYF
d_call: TRBD1; j_call: TRBJ1-4; clone_size: NA; cdr3_length: 14; v_call: TRBV18; cdr3_nt: TGTGCCAGCTCACCGGGACAGGCTAATGAAAAACTGTTTTTT; cdr3_aa: CASSPGQANEKLFF
d_call: TRBD1; j_call: TRBJ2-5; clone_size: many; cdr3_length: 14; v_call: TRBV5-1; cdr3_nt: TGCGCCAGCAGCACAGGGGTCCAGAGAGAGACCCAGTACTTC; cdr3_aa: CASSTGVQRETQYF
d_call: TRBD1; j_call: TRBJ1-4; clone_size: NA; cdr3_length: 18; v_call: TRBV5-1; cdr3_nt: TGCGCCAGCAGCTTGGCGACAGGGGCTGGGGCAGCTAATGAAAAACTGTTTTTT; cdr3_aa: CASSLATGAGAANEKLFF
d_call: NA; j_call: TRBJ1-6; clone_size: NA; cdr3_length: 15; v_call: TRBV6-5; cdr3_nt: TGTGCCAGCAAGGACAGCTTCTCCTATAATTCACCCCTCCACTTT; cdr3_aa: CASKDSFSYNSPLHF
d_call: NA; j_call: TRBJ2-5; clone_size: NA; cdr3_length: 15; v_call: TRBV7-3; cdr3_nt: TGTGCCAGCAGCTTATCGGCAGGTCAGGTAGAGACCCAGTACTTC; cdr3_aa: CASSLSAGQVETQYF
d_call: NA; j_call: TRBJ1-1; clone_size: NA; cdr3_length: 14; v_call: TRBV14; cdr3_nt: TGTGCCAGCAGACGATTAAACAGGAACACTGAAGCTTTCTTT; cdr3_aa: CASRRLNRNTEAFF
d_call: TRBD1; j_call: TRBJ1-6; clone_size: NA; cdr3_length: 16; v_call: TRBV18; cdr3_nt: TGTGCCAGCTCACCACTCCGGGGACAGGAAAATTCACCCCTCCACTTT; cdr3_aa: CASSPLRGQENSPLHF
d_call: TRBD1; j_call: TRBJ2-7; clone_size: few; cdr3_length: 11; v_call: TRBV30; cdr3_nt: TGTGCCTGGAGTGGGACAGGCCTGCAGTACTTC; cdr3_aa: CAWSGTGLQYF
d_call: NA; j_call: TRBJ2-7; clone_size: few; cdr3_length: 14; v_call: TRBV4-1; cdr3_nt: TGCGCCAGCAGCCATCCGGGGTTATCCTACGAGCAGTACTTC; cdr3_aa: CASSHPGLSYEQYF
d_call: NA; j_call: TRBJ1-2; clone_size: NA; cdr3_length: 16; v_call: TRBV5-6; cdr3_nt: TGTGCCAGCAGCCCAGAAAGACAGTTACTCTACTATGGCTACACCTTC; cdr3_aa: CASSPERQLLYYGYTF
d_call: NA; j_call: TRBJ1-1; clone_size: NA; cdr3_length: 11; v_call: TRBV28; cdr3_nt: TGTGCCAGCAGTTTCTACACTGAAGCTTTCTTT; cdr3_aa: CASSFYTEAFF
d_call: NA; j_call: TRBJ1-3; clone_size: once; cdr3_length: 15; v_call: TRBV5-1; cdr3_nt: TGCGCCAGCAGCGTCGAGCCGAGCTCTGGAAACACCATATATTTT; cdr3_aa: CASSVEPSSGNTIYF
d_call: NA; j_call: TRBJ1-4; clone_size: once; cdr3_length: 17; v_call: TRBV7-8; cdr3_nt: TGTGCCAGCAGCTTACCAAGGACAGCTGCAACTAATGAAAAACTGTTTTTT; cdr3_aa: CASSLPRTAATNEKLFF
d_call: NA; j_call: TRBJ1-5; clone_size: NA; cdr3_length: 17; v_call: TRBV27; cdr3_nt: TGTGCCAGCAGTTTGGGTAGGGGCATAGGTAGCAATCAGCCCCAGCATTTT; cdr3_aa: CASSLGRGIGSNQPQHF
d_call: TRBD1; j_call: TRBJ1-1; clone_size: NA; cdr3_length: 14; v_call: TRBV13; cdr3_nt: TGTGCCAGCAGCTTCGGGACAGGGCACACTGAAGCTTTCTTT; cdr3_aa: CASSFGTGHTEAFF
d_call: NA; j_call: TRBJ2-2; clone_size: NA; cdr3_length: 17; v_call: TRBV18; cdr3_nt: TGTGCCAGCTCACGCCCGAGAAACAGCTTGAACACCGGGGAGCTGTTTTTT; cdr3_aa: CASSRPRNSLNTGELFF
d_call: NA; j_call: TRBJ1-2; clone_size: NA; cdr3_length: 15; v_call: TRBV7-8; cdr3_nt: TGTGCCAGCAGCCTACGGACAGTGGCTAACTATGGCTACACCTTC; cdr3_aa: CASSLRTVANYGYTF
d_call: NA; j_call: TRBJ1-1; clone_size: NA; cdr3_length: 14; v_call: TRBV11-2; cdr3_nt: TGTGCCAGCAGCTTAGATCTTCCGAACACTGAAGCTTTCTTT; cdr3_aa: CASSLDLPNTEAFF
d_call: NA; j_call: TRBJ2-7; clone_size: NA; cdr3_length: 13; v_call: TRBV5-6; cdr3_nt: TGTGCCAGCAGCCCCTCGGGACACTACGAGCAGTACTTC; cdr3_aa: CASSPSGHYEQYF
d_call: TRBD2; j_call: TRBJ2-3; clone_size: NA; cdr3_length: 16; v_call: TRBV5-4; cdr3_nt: TGTGCCAGCAGCTTGCCGGGACTAGCGAGCACAGATACGCAGTATTTT; cdr3_aa: CASSLPGLASTDTQYF
d_call: TRBD1; j_call: TRBJ2-7; clone_size: NA; cdr3_length: 16; v_call: TRBV5-1; cdr3_nt: TGCGCCAGCAGCTTGAGGACAGGGGGAAGTTCCTACGAGCAGTACTTC; cdr3_aa: CASSLRTGGSSYEQYF